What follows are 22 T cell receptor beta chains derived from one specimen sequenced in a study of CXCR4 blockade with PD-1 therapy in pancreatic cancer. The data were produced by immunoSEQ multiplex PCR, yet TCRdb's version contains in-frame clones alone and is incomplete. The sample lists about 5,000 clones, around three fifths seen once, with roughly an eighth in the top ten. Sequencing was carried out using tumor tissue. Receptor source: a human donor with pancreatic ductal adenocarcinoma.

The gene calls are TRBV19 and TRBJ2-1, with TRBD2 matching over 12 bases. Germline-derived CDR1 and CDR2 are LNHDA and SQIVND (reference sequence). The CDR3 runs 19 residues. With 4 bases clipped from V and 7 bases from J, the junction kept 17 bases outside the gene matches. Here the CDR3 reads CASSTRLAGVSPVGNEQFF. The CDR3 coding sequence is TGTGCCAGTAGTACGAGACTAGCGGGAGTATCTCCCGTGGGTAATGAGCAGTTCTTC.

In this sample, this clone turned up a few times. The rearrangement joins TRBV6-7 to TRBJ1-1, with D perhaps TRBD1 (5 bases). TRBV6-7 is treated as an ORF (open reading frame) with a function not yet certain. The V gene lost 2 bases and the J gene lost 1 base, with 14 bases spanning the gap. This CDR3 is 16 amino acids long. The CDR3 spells CASSYADRQTNTEAFF. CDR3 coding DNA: TGTGCCAGCAGTTACGCCGACAGACAGACGAACACTGAAGCTTTCTTT.

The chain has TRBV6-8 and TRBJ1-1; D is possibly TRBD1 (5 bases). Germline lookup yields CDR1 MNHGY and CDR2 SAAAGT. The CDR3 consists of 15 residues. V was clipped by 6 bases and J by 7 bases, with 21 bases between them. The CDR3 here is CASSPGPVEGYEAFF. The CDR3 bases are TGTGCCAGCAGCCCCGGTCCCGTGGAGGGGTATGAAGCTTTCTTT.

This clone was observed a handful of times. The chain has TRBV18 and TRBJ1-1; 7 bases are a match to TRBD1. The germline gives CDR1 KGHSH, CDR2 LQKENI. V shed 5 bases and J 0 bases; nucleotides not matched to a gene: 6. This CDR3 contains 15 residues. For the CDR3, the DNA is TGTGCCAGCTCATCGGCAGACAGGGTGAACACTGAAGCTTTCTTT. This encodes CASSSADRVNTEAFF.

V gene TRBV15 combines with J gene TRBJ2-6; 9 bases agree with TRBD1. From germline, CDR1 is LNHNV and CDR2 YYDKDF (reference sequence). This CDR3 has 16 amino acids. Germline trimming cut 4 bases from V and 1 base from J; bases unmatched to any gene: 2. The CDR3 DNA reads TGTGCCACCAGCACGGACAGGGGTTCTGGGGCCAACGTCCTGACTTTC. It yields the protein CATSTDRGSGANVLTF.

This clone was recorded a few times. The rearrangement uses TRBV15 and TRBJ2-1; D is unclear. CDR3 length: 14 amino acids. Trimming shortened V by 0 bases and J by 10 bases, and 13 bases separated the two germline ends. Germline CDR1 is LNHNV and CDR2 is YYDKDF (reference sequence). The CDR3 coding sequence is TGTGCCACCAGCAGAGAACGCACTATGGAGGAGCAGTTCTTC. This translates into CATSRERTMEEQFF. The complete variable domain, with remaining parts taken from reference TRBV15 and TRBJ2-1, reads DAMVIQNPRYQVTQFGKPVTLSCSQTLNHNVMYWYQQKSSQAPKLLFHYYDKDFNNEADTPDNFQSRRPNTSFCFLDIRSPGLGDTAMYLCATSRERTMEEQFFGPGTRLTVL.

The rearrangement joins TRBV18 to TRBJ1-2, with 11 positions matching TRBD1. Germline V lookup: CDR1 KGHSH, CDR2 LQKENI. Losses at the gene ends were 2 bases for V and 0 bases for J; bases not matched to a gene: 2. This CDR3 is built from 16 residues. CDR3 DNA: TGTGCCAGCTCACCAACGGGACAGGGGGCTAACTATGGCTACACCTTC. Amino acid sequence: CASSPTGQGANYGYTF.

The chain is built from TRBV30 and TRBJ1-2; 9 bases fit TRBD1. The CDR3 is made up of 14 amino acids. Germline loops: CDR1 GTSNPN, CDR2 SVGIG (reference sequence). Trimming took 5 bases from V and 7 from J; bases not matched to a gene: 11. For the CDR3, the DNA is TGTGCCTGGCGTATTAGAACAGGGGGCTTTGGCTACACCTTC. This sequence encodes CAWRIRTGGFGYTF.

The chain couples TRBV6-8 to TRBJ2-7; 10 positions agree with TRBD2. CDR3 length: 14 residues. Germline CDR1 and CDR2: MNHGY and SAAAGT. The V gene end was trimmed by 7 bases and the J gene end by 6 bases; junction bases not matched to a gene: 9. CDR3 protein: CASKEAGGPSEQYF. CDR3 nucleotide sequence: TGTGCCAGCAAAGAAGCGGGAGGGCCGAGCGAGCAGTACTTC.

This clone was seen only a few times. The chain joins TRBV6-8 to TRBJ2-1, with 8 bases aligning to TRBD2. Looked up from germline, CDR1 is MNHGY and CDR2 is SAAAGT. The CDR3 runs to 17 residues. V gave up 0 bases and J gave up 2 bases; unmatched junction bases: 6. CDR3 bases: TGTGCCAGCAGTTACTCTGGCGGGAGGAAAACCTACAATGAGCAGTTCTTC. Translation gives CASSYSGGRKTYNEQFF.

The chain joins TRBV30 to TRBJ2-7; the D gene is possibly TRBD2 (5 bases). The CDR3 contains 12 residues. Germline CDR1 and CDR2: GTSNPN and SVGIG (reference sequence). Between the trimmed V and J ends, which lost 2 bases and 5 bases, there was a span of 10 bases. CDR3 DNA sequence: TGTGCCTGGAGTAGCTGGCGGGACGAGCAGTACTTC. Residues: CAWSSWRDEQYF.

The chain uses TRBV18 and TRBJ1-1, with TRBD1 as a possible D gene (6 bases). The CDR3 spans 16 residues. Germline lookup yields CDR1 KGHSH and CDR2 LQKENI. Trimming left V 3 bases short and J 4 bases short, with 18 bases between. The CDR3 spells CASSPVRLLQGTEAFF. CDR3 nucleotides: TGTGCCAGCTCACCGGTCCGTTTGTTACAGGGCACTGAAGCTTTCTTT.

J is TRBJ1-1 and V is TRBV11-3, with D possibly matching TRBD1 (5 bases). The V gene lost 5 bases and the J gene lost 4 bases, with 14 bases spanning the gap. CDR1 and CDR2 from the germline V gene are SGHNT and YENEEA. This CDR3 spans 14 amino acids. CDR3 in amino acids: CASSLSGLSTEAFF. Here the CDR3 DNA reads TGTGCCAGCAGCCTTTCAGGGTTGAGCACTGAAGCTTTCTTT.

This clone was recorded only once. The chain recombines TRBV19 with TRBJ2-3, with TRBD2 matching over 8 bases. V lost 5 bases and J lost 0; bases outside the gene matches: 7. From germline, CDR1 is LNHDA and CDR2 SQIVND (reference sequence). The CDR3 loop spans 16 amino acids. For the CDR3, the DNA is TGTGCCAGTAGTGTCGGACTAGCTTATAGCACAGATACGCAGTATTTT. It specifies CASSVGLAYSTDTQYF.

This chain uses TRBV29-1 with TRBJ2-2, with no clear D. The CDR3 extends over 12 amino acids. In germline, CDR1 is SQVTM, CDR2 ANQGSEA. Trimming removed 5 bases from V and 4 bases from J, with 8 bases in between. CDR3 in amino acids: CSVRARTGELFF. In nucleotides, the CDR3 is TGCAGCGTTCGAGCTCGCACCGGGGAGCTGTTTTTT.

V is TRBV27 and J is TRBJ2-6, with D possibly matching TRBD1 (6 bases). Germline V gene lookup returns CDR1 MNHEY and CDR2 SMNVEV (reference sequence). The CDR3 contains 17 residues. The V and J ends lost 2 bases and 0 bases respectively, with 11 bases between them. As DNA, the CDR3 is TGTGCCAGCAGTTTACAGGACAGCCTCTCTGGGGCCAACGTCCTGACTTTC. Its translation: CASSLQDSLSGANVLTF.

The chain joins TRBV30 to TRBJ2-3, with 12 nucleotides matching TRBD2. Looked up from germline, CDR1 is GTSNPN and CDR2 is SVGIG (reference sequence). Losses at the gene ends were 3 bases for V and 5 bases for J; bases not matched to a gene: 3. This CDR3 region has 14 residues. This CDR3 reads CAWRTSGRGDTQYF. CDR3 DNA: TGTGCCTGGAGGACTAGCGGGAGAGGAGATACGCAGTATTTT.

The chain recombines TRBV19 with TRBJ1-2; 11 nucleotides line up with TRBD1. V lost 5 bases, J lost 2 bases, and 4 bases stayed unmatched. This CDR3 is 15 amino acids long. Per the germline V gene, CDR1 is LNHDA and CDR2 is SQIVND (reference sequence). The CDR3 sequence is CASSGQGAANYGYTF. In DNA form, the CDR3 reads TGTGCCAGTAGTGGACAGGGGGCGGCGAACTATGGCTACACCTTC.

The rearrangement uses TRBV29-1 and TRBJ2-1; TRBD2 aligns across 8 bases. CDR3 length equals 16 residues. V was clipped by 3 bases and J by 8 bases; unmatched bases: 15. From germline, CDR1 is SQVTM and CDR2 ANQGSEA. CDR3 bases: TGCAGCGTTGAGGGCCGGCTCAGGACTAGCTCGGATGAGCAGTTCTTC. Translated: CSVEGRLRTSSDEQFF.

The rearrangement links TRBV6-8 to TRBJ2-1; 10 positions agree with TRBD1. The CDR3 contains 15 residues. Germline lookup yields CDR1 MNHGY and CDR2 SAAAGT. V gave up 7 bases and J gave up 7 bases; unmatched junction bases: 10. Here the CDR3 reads CASNHRTGGKNEQFF. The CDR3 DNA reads TGTGCCAGCAACCACCGGACAGGGGGGAAGAATGAGCAGTTCTTC.

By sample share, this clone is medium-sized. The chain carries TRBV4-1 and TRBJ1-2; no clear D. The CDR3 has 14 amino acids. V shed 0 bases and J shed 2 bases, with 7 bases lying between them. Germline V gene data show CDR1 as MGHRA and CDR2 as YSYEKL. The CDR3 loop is CASSQEVGNYGYTF. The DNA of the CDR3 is TGCGCCAGCAGCCAAGAAGTGGGGAACTATGGCTACACCTTC.

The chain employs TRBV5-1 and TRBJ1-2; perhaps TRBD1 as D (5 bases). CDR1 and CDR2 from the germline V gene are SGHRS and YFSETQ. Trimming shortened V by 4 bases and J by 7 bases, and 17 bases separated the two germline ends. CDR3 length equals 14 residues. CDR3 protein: CASSPSHRFSGYTF. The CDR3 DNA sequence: TGCGCCAGCAGCCCCTCCCACAGGTTTTCTGGCTACACCTTC.